The TCR beta chain described here comes from a study of T-cell reconstitution after alpha-beta-depleted transplantation in children. Using unique molecular identifiers, the investigators prepared the TCRbeta library. TCRdb itself ran the PCR reads through MiXCR, one entry per CDR3 protein. The top ten hold 4.5% to 5.5% of the sample, which has 250,000 or so distinct CDR3 sequences, roughly a quarter seen once. This clonotype was detected only a few times. The receptor comes from a female patient aged 2-9 years who had a stem cell transplant for congenital amegakaryocytic thrombocytopenia, so the T cells may come from the graft donor. The sequences come from PBMCs, mostly from graft donor cells, collected 360 days after TCRalphabeta/CD19-depleted stem cell transplant.

This CDR3 reads CASSLATRETQYF. The CDR3 DNA reads TGTGCCAGCAGCTTAGCCACACGAGAGACCCAGTACTTC. V is TRBV7-7 and J is TRBJ2-5; D not resolved. Germline V gene lookup returns CDR1 SSHAT and CDR2 FNYEAQ (reference sequence). The CDR3 covers 13 residues. V was shortened by 0 bases and J by 4 bases, with 6 bases between the two germline ends.